The 5 T cell receptor beta chains listed next were all sequenced from one sample in a study of radiotherapy plus CTLA-4 blockade in lung cancer. Here immunoSEQ multiplex PCR was the method, and the copy in TCRdb shows in-frame clones only, minus some. The table lists about 51,000 clones, 70% to 80% of them singletons. Source: peripheral blood, taken from a patient treated with radiotherapy plus ipilimumab. The receptors shown here come from a human donor with non-small cell lung cancer who had a complete response to radiotherapy plus ipilimumab.

This clone was recorded a few times. J is TRBJ1-4 and V is TRBV6-1; D is uncertain. Trimming left V 10 bases short and J 4 bases short, with 10 bases between. The V gene's germline CDR1 is MNHNS and CDR2 SASEGT. The CDR3 runs 12 residues. CDR3 sequence reads: CATLTSNEKLFF. In nucleotides, the CDR3 is TGTGCCACCCTGACTAGTAATGAAAAACTGTTTTTT.

This clone was detected once. The V and J genes are TRBV7-8 and TRBJ1-2; possible D gene TRBD1, 6 bases. The germline V and J ends were trimmed by 4 bases and 2 bases, with 20 bases remaining between them. This CDR3 is 17 amino acids long. Germline lookup yields CDR1 SGHVS and CDR2 FQNEAQ. In nucleotides, the CDR3 is TGTGCCAGCAGCTCGCATCGTATGGGGGGGCCCAACTATGGCTACACCTTC. It codes for CASSSHRMGGPNYGYTF.

Worth noting for this clone: A junction end diverges from the germline sequence, so it may reflect a read error. The chain carries TRBV10-2 and TRBJ1-5, with a weak D call TRBD1 (6 bases). CDR1 is WSHSY, CDR2 SAAADI, per germline. CDR3 length equals 13 residues. The CDR3 sequence is CVSTTGSGQPQHF. Written as DNA, the CDR3 is TGCGTCAGCACCACAGGGTCGGGGCAGCCCCAGCATTTT.

The V gene is TRBV4-1, the J gene TRBJ2-7, with D possibly TRBD1 on 5 matching bases. The CDR3 is made up of 16 amino acids. V was pared by 4 bases and J by 4 bases, with 20 bases between. The V gene's germline CDR1 is MGHRA and CDR2 YSYEKL. The CDR3 protein is CASSLDNSAGKYEQYF. As DNA, the CDR3 is TGCGCCAGCAGCCTAGACAATTCGGCAGGGAAATACGAGCAGTACTTC.

The chain combines TRBV19 with TRBJ1-4, with TRBD1 identical over 7 bases. Looked up from germline, CDR1 is LNHDA and CDR2 is SQIVND (reference sequence). The CDR3 consists of 13 residues. The trim removed 8 bases at V and 4 bases at J, leaving 4 bases unmatched. CDR3 bases: TGTGCCAGTCGAAGGGGGCTTAATGAAAAACTGTTTTTT. As protein: CASRRGLNEKLFF.